The 32 T cell receptor beta chains below all came from one sample that was sequenced in a study of cytomegalovirus exposure and HLA in healthy donors. The PCR ran on 60 Vbeta and 13 Jbeta primers. Method: immunoSEQ multiplex PCR; TCRdb's copy keeps in-frame clones and lacks some. In all, the sample yields tens of thousands of clones. Input material: PBMCs. Source of these receptors: a man aged 45 to 65 in good health and CMV-seropositive.

The rearrangement joins TRBV5-1 to TRBJ1-3, with 10 bases lining up with TRBD1. The V segment lost 8 bases and the J segment 0 bases; nucleotides outside the gene matches: 11. Germline V gene data show CDR1 as SGHRS and CDR2 as YFSETQ. This CDR3 has 17 amino acids. CDR3: CASKPGTGASSGNTIYF. DNA of the CDR3: TGCGCCAGTAAACCCGGGACAGGGGCCTCCTCTGGAAACACCATATATTTT.

The chain uses TRBV30 and TRBJ2-5, with D possibly TRBD1 on 5 matching bases. The DNA end is more similar to TRBJ2-7, so the J call may be wrong. This CDR3 has 11 amino acids. Germline assignment: CDR1 GTSNPN and CDR2 SVGIG (reference sequence). This CDR3 is CASDKGREQYF. DNA for the CDR3: TGTGCCTCGGATAAGGGGCGCGAGCAGTACTTC.

This sequence joins TRBV18 and TRBJ2-7, with 11 bases fitting TRBD1. The CDR3 sequence is 15 residues long. Germline CDR1 reads KGHSH; CDR2 reads LQKENI. V lost 6 bases and J lost 1; bases outside the gene matches: 5. CDR3 loop: CASSLGQGESYEQYF. In DNA form, the CDR3 reads TGTGCCAGCTCCCTGGGACAGGGGGAATCCTACGAGCAGTACTTC.

The chain recombines TRBV5-1 with TRBJ2-5; 7 nucleotides line up with TRBD1. V was clipped by 3 bases and J by 2 bases; unmatched bases: 4. Germline V gene data show CDR1 as SGHRS and CDR2 as YFSETQ. CDR3 length: 14 residues. CDR3 sequence: CASSWGQFQETQYF. In nucleotides, the CDR3 is TGCGCCAGCAGCTGGGGACAGTTTCAAGAGACCCAGTACTTC.

The rearrangement joins TRBV7-9 to TRBJ2-7; TRBD1 might be the D (5 bases). From germline, CDR1 is SEHNR and CDR2 FQNEAQ (reference sequence). There are 13 residues in the CDR3. V lost 5 bases, J lost 1 base, and 9 bases lay in between. The CDR3 region has the DNA TGTGCCAGCAGCAACTACAGGTCCTACGAGCAGTACTTC. This encodes CASSNYRSYEQYF.

J is TRBJ2-7 and V is TRBV28; D gene uncertain. This CDR3 is built from 11 residues. The germline gives CDR1 MDHEN, CDR2 SYDVKM. The V end was cut by 6 bases, the J end by 3 bases, with 6 bases between. DNA of the CDR3: TGTGCCAGCAGCAACTACTACGAGCAGTACGTC. Translated, it gives CASSNYYEQYV.

The chain joins TRBV7-9 to TRBJ2-5; 7 bases line up with TRBD2. The V segment lost 5 bases and the J segment 5 bases; nucleotides outside the gene matches: 5. Germline CDR1 is SEHNR and CDR2 is FQNEAQ (reference sequence). This CDR3 spans 13 amino acids. The CDR3 region has the DNA TGTGCCAGCAGCATCCGGGGGGTGGAGACCCAGTACTTC. Translation: CASSIRGVETQYF.

The gene calls are TRBV7-3 and TRBJ2-2; tentatively, D is TRBD2 (6 bases). CDR1 is SGHTA and CDR2 is FQGTGA in the germline V gene. The CDR3 is 14 amino acids. V gave up 2 bases and J gave up 3 bases, with 7 bases separating them. The CDR3, as DNA: TGTGCCAGCAGCTTACGACTAGACACCGGGGAGCTGTTTTTT. Translation: CASSLRLDTGELFF.

The chain joins TRBV6-5 to TRBJ2-1; 7 bases align to TRBD2. V was pared by 7 bases and J by 6 bases, with 6 bases of the junction left unmatched. This CDR3 is built from 13 residues. In germline, CDR1 is MNHEY, CDR2 SVGAGI. The CDR3, as DNA: TGTGCCAGCAAACTACTAGCGCGCAATGAGCAGTTCTTC. This encodes CASKLLARNEQFF.

The chain carries TRBV6-5 and TRBJ2-3; D may be TRBD1 (7 bases). CDR1 and CDR2 (germline): MNHEY, SVGAGI. Trimming cost V 0 bases and J 4 bases, with 14 bases left between them. The CDR3 has 16 residues. This chain's CDR3 is CASSYSAGGFPDTQYF. Written as DNA, the CDR3 is TGTGCCAGCAGTTACTCGGCAGGGGGGTTTCCAGATACGCAGTATTTT.

The chain combines TRBV7-6 with TRBJ1-2, with a tentative D call TRBD1 (5 bases). CDR3 size: 12 residues. The V gene's germline CDR1 is SGHVS and CDR2 FNYEAQ. The V end lost 4 bases, the J end lost 5 bases, and 8 bases lay between the germline ends. CDR3 nucleotide sequence: TGTGCCAGCAGCTCGGGGGGGTATGGCTACACCTTC. Residues: CASSSGGYGYTF.

This chain links TRBV6-5 with TRBJ1-5; 8 bases are a match to TRBD1. Germline CDR1 reads MNHEY; CDR2 reads SVGAGI. Trimming at V came to 5 bases and at J to 5 bases, leaving 8 bases not matched to a gene. This CDR3 has 15 amino acids. In nucleotides, the CDR3 is TGTGCCAGCAGTCCTCAGGGGGCGCTTTATCAGCCCCAGCATTTT. Its translation is CASSPQGALYQPQHF.

V and J are TRBV19 and TRBJ1-3; D might be TRBD1 (5 bases). The germline V gene has CDR1 LNHDA and CDR2 SQIVND (reference sequence). CDR3 length equals 17 residues. V lost 7 bases and J lost 0, with 19 bases in between. The DNA of the CDR3 is TGTGCCAGTACATCGGCTCGGGGGAGAAACTCTGGAAACACCATATATTTT. It translates to CASTSARGRNSGNTIYF.

The chain carries TRBV5-5 and TRBJ2-5; 7 nucleotides align to TRBD1. CDR1 is SGHKS, CDR2 YYEKEE, per germline (reference sequence). This CDR3 region has 13 residues. The V and J ends lost 4 bases and 2 bases, in that order; junction bases with no gene match: 2. The CDR3 nucleotides read TGTGCCAGCAGCGGGACAGATCAAGAGACCCAGTACTTC. It is translated as CASSGTDQETQYF.

The genes are TRBV7-9 and TRBJ2-3; possibly TRBD2 for D (6 bases). Trimming removed 8 bases from V and 1 base from J, with 10 bases in between. This CDR3 is 13 amino acids long. Per germline, CDR1 SEHNR and CDR2 FQNEAQ (reference sequence). In nucleotides, the CDR3 is TGTGCCAGCGGAGGGTTGGGCACAGATACGCAGTATTTT. Residues: CASGGLGTDTQYF. Drawing the rest from reference TRBV7-9 and TRBJ2-3, the complete variable domain is DTGVSQNPRHKITKRGQNVTFRCDPISEHNRLYWYRQTLGQGPEFLTYFQNEAQLEKSRLLSDRFSAERPKGSFSTLEIQRTEQGDSAMYLCASGGLGTDTQYFGPGTRLTVL.

Comment on this clone: Other DNA sequences in the same sample also yield this CDR3. J is TRBJ1-1 and V is TRBV5-1, with 9 bases identical to TRBD1. Losses at the gene ends were 4 bases for V and 3 bases for J; bases not matched to a gene: 4. Per germline, CDR1 SGHRS and CDR2 YFSETQ. CDR3 length equals 14 residues. The CDR3 sequence is CASSPGQGYTEAFF. CDR3 bases: TGCGCCAGCAGCCCGGGACAGGGATACACTGAAGCTTTCTTT. The full variable domain, its missing parts supplied by reference TRBV5-1 and TRBJ1-1, is KAGVTQTPRYLIKTRGQQVTLSCSPISGHRSVSWYQQTPGQGLQFLFEYFSETQRNKGNFPGRFSGRQFSNSRSEMNVSTLELGDSALYLCASSPGQGYTEAFFGQGTRLTVV.

This chain uses TRBV9 with TRBJ2-7; D perhaps matches TRBD1 (6 bases). Germline V gene sequence: CDR1 SGDLS, CDR2 YYNGEE. V shed 0 bases and J shed 9 bases, with 19 bases lying between them. This CDR3 spans 15 amino acids. CDR3 sequence (DNA): TGTGCCAGCAGCGTAGGAGTGGGGGCGGGCGGCGGGCAGTACTTC. Residues: CASSVGVGAGGGQYF. Based on the CDR3 plus reference TRBV9 and TRBJ2-7, the full variable domain is DSGVTQTPKHLITATGQRVTLRCSPRSGDLSVYWYQQSLDQGLQFLIQYYNGEERAKGNILERFSAQQFPDLHSELNLSSLELGDSALYFCASSVGVGAGGGQYFGPGTRLTVT.

The chain is built from TRBV7-3 and TRBJ2-1; 8 nucleotides agree with TRBD2. Unmatched junction bases numbered 1, after V lost 2 bases and J lost 4 bases. Germline values: CDR1 SGHTA, CDR2 FQGTGA. The CDR3 contains 14 residues. The CDR3 DNA follows: TGTGCCAGCAGCTTAGCGGGAGGATACAATGAGCAGTTCTTC. Its protein is CASSLAGGYNEQFF. The variable domain in full, completed from reference TRBV7-3 and TRBJ2-1, reads GAGVSQTPSNKVTEKGKYVELRCDPISGHTALYWYRQSLGQGPEFLIYFQGTGAADDSGLPNDRFFAVRPEGSVSTLKIQRTERGDSAVYLCASSLAGGYNEQFFGPGTRLTVL.

V and J are TRBV19 and TRBJ1-2, with 7 bases lining up with TRBD1. Germline lookup yields CDR1 LNHDA and CDR2 SQIVND (reference sequence). J was trimmed by 7 bases and V by 6 bases; bases with no gene match: 11. CDR3 length: 14 amino acids. The CDR3 sequence is CASRDGQVLFGYTF. In nucleotides, the CDR3 is TGTGCCAGTAGAGATGGACAGGTTCTATTTGGCTACACCTTC.

The chain combines TRBV10-3 with TRBJ2-1; TRBD2 aligns across 9 bases. This CDR3 has 14 residues. CDR1 is ENHRY and CDR2 is SYGVKD in the germline V gene. V lost 8 bases, J lost 2 bases, and 4 bases stayed unmatched. CDR3 protein: CAIGREGPYNEQFF. The CDR3 DNA reads TGTGCCATCGGGCGGGAGGGCCCCTACAATGAGCAGTTCTTC.

The rearrangement uses TRBV30 and TRBJ2-3, with D possibly matching TRBD2 (5 bases). Germline V lookup: CDR1 GTSNPN, CDR2 SVGIG (reference sequence). CDR3 size: 15 residues. V lost 0 bases and J 1 base, leaving 11 bases between the germline ends. The CDR3 sequence is CAWSVRAGRTDTQYF. CDR3 DNA: TGTGCCTGGAGTGTACGGGCGGGCCGCACAGATACGCAGTATTTT.

The chain couples TRBV10-3 to TRBJ2-1, with TRBD2 as a possible D gene (6 bases). From germline, CDR1 is ENHRY and CDR2 SYGVKD. V lost 5 bases, J lost 7 bases, and 15 bases lay in between. The CDR3 length is 14 residues. The CDR3 region has the DNA TGTGCCATCAGTCCCCAAGCGGGCCTAAATGAGCAGTTCTTC. Translated: CAISPQAGLNEQFF.

The chain uses TRBV30 and TRBJ1-4; D not certain. V was pared by 3 bases and J by 0 bases, with 5 bases between. Germline V lookup: CDR1 GTSNPN, CDR2 SVGIG (reference sequence). This CDR3 has 13 residues. The chain's CDR3 is CAWSRATNEKLFF. The CDR3 DNA sequence: TGTGCCTGGAGCCGTGCAACTAATGAAAAACTGTTTTTT.

The rearrangement joins TRBV6-5 to TRBJ1-4; D is uncertain. V was trimmed by 6 bases and J by 7 bases, leaving 12 bases between them. There are 13 residues in the CDR3. Germline CDR1 and CDR2: MNHEY and SVGAGI. CDR3 DNA sequence: TGTGCCAGCAGCCCAACAAGATTTGAAAAACTGTTTTTT. This codes for CASSPTRFEKLFF.

DNA for the CDR3: TGTGCCAGCAGCCCCCAGGGGCTCTATGGCTACACCTTC. Its protein is CASSPQGLYGYTF. This chain links TRBV9 with TRBJ1-2, with D perhaps matching TRBD1 (6 bases). This CDR3 region has 13 residues. The ends were cut back, 4 bases at V and 4 bases at J, with 11 bases in the middle. In germline, CDR1 is SGDLS, CDR2 YYNGEE.

V and J are TRBV4-3 and TRBJ2-3; D remains ambiguous. The V end was cut by 0 bases, the J end by 2 bases, with 15 bases between. The germline V gene has CDR1 LGHNA and CDR2 YSLEER. This CDR3 region has 17 residues. The CDR3 here is CASSQESGLLNTDTQYF. The CDR3 nucleotides read TGCGCCAGCAGCCAAGAGTCGGGTCTACTTAACACAGATACGCAGTATTTT.

This chain connects TRBV9 to TRBJ1-2; possible D gene TRBD1, 6 bases. There are 13 residues in the CDR3. Trimming stripped 4 bases from V and 3 bases from J, with 10 bases between. Germline V gives CDR1 SGDLS, CDR2 YYNGEE. The CDR3 DNA is TGTGCCAGCAGCATGAACAGGGACTATGGCTACACCTTC. This sequence encodes CASSMNRDYGYTF.

The J gene is TRBJ2-7, the V gene TRBV11-3, with D unclear. CDR3 size: 14 residues. Trimming took 5 bases from V and 1 from J, leaving 12 bases between them. Germline-derived CDR1 and CDR2 are SGHNT and YENEEA. The CDR3 DNA follows: TGTGCCAGCAGCAAACAGATCACTTCCTACGAGCAGTACTTC. Translating it yields CASSKQITSYEQYF.

The CDR3 region has the DNA TGTGCCAGCAGCTTCGGGGGTGGTGAAAAACTGTTTTTT. It yields the protein CASSFGGGEKLFF. The V gene is TRBV5-6, the J gene TRBJ1-4, with a weak D call TRBD1 (5 bases). V was cut by 2 bases and J by 7 bases, with 9 bases left in between. This CDR3 spans 13 amino acids. CDR1 and CDR2 (germline): SGHDT, YYEEEE.

The chain recombines TRBV7-9 with TRBJ1-1; a possible D gene is TRBD1 (6 bases). The CDR3 has 14 residues. Trimming pared 4 bases from V and 4 bases from J, leaving 13 bases between. Germline V gives CDR1 SEHNR, CDR2 FQNEAQ (reference sequence). Here the CDR3 reads CASSSEYRATEAFF. CDR3 bases: TGTGCCAGCAGCTCAGAATACAGGGCCACTGAAGCTTTCTTT.

The chain links TRBV7-6 to TRBJ2-1, with 11 bases that match TRBD2. This CDR3 contains 14 residues. Trimming at V came to 6 bases and at J to 7 bases, leaving 5 bases not matched to a gene. The germline V gene encodes CDR1 SGHVS and CDR2 FNYEAQ. CDR3 region: CASRPTSGKNEQFF. The CDR3 DNA reads TGTGCCAGCAGGCCGACTAGCGGGAAGAATGAGCAGTTCTTC.

The V gene is TRBV10-3, the J gene TRBJ2-5; 8 nucleotides align to TRBD2. There are 14 residues in the CDR3. Trimming removed 4 bases from V and 4 bases from J; junction bases left unmatched: 5. Germline lookup yields CDR1 ENHRY and CDR2 SYGVKD. In DNA form, the CDR3 reads TGTGCCATCAGTGCAGCGGGAGAGACAGAGACCCAGTACTTC. Translation gives CAISAAGETETQYF.